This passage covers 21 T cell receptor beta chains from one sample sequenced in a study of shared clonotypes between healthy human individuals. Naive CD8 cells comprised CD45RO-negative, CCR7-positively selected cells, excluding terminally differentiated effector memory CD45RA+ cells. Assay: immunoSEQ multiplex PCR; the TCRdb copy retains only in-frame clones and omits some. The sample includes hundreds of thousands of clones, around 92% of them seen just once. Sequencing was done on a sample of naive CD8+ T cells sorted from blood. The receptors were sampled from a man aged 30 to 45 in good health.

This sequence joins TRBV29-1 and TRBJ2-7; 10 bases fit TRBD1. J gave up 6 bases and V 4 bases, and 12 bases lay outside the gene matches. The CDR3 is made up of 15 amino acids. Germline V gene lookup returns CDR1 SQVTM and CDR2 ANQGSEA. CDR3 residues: CSVGGDRGPLSEQYF. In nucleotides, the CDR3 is TGCAGCGTTGGAGGGGACAGGGGTCCGCTGAGCGAGCAGTACTTC.

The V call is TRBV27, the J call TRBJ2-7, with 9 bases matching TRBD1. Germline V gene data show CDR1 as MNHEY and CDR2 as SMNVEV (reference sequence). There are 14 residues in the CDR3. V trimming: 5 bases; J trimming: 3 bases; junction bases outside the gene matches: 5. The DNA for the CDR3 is TGTGCCAGCAGTCCCTCGGGACAGGGCTACGAGCAGTACTTC. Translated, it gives CASSPSGQGYEQYF.

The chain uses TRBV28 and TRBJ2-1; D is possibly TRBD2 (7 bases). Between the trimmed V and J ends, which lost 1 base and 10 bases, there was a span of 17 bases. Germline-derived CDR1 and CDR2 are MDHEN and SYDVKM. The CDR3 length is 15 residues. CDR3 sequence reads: CASSLLRGLGGEQFF. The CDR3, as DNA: TGTGCCAGCAGTTTATTGCGGGGGCTGGGGGGCGAGCAGTTCTTC.

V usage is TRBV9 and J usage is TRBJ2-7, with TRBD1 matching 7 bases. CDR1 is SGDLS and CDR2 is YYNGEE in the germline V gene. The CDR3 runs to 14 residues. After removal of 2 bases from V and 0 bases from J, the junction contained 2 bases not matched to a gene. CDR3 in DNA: TGTGCCAGCAGCGTCGACAGGGCCTCCTACGAGCAGTACTTC. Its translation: CASSVDRASYEQYF.

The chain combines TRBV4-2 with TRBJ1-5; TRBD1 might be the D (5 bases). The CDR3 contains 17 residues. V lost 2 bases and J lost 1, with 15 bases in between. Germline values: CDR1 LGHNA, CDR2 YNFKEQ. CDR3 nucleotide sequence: TGTGCCAGCAGCCAATGGGACCGGGTATTAAGCAATCAGCCCCAGCATTTT. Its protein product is CASSQWDRVLSNQPQHF.

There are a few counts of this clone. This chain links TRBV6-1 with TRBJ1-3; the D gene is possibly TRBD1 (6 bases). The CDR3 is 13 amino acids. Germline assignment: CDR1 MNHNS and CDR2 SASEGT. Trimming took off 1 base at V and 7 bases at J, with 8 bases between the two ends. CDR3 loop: CASSEVGANTIYF. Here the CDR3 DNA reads TGTGCCAGCAGTGAAGTGGGGGCTAACACCATATATTTT.

The DNA of the CDR3 is TGCGCCAGCAGCCAAAGAGCGACTCTGACCACTGAAGCTTTCTTT. Its translation: CASSQRATLTTEAFF. The rearrangement uses TRBV4-3 and TRBJ1-1; D is uncertain. This CDR3 spans 15 amino acids. The V gene lost 2 bases and the J gene lost 4 bases, with 14 bases spanning the gap. Germline CDR1 and CDR2: LGHNA and YSLEER.

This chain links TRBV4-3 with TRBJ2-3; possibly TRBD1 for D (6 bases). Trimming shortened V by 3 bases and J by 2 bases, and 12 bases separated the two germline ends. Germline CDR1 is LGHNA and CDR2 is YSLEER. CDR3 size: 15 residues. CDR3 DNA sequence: TGCGCCAGCAGCCAGTACAGGGATAACACAGATACGCAGTATTTT. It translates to CASSQYRDNTDTQYF.

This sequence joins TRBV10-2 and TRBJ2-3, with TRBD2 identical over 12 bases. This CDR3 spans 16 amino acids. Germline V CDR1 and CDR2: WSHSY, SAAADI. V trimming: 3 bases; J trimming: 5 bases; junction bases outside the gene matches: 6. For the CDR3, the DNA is TGCGCCAGCAGTGACCCTAGCGGGAGGGCCGGAGATACGCAGTATTTT. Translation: CASSDPSGRAGDTQYF.

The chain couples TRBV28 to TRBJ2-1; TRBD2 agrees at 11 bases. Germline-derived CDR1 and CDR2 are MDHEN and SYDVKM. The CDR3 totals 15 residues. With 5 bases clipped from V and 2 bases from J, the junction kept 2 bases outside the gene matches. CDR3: CASSPLAGAYNEQFF. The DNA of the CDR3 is TGTGCCAGCAGTCCACTAGCGGGGGCCTACAATGAGCAGTTCTTC.

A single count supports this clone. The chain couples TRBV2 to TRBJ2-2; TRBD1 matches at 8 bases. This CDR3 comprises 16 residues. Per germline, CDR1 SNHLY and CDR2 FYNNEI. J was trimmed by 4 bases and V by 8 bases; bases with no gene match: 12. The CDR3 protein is CASPRSQGAITGELFF. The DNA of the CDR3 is TGTGCCAGCCCGAGAAGTCAGGGGGCAATCACCGGGGAGCTGTTTTTT.

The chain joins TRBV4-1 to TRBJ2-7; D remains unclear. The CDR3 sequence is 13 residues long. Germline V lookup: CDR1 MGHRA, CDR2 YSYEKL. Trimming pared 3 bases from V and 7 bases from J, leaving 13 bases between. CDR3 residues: CASSQSRSGEQYF. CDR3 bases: TGCGCCAGCAGCCAGTCCCGGAGTGGAGAGCAGTACTTC.

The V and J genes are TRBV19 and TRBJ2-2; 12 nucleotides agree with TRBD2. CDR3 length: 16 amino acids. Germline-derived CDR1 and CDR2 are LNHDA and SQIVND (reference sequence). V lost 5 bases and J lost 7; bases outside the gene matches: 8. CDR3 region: CASSELAGGVNGELFF. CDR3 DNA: TGTGCCAGTAGTGAACTAGCGGGAGGAGTAAACGGGGAGCTGTTTTTT.

The CDR3 nucleotides read TGTGCCAGCAGCCCGCCCGGGAATACGCAGTATTTT. Its protein product is CASSPPGNTQYF. The J gene is TRBJ2-3, the V gene TRBV27; tentative D call: TRBD2 (5 bases). The CDR3 length is 12 residues. Trimming removed 6 bases from V and 7 bases from J, with 11 bases in between. Germline V CDR1 and CDR2: MNHEY, SMNVEV (reference sequence).

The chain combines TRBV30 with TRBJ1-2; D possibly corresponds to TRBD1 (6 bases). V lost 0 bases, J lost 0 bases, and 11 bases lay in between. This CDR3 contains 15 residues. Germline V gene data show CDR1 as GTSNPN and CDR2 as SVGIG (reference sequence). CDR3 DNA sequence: TGTGCCTGGAGTGTAGGGGACATCCCTAACTATGGCTACACCTTC. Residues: CAWSVGDIPNYGYTF.

The CDR3 spells CASSYGEEAYEQYF. The CDR3 DNA reads as TGTGCCAGCAGTTACGGGGAAGAGGCCTACGAGCAGTACTTC. This chain links TRBV6-5 with TRBJ2-7, with D unresolved. Looked up from germline, CDR1 is MNHEY and CDR2 is SVGAGI. The CDR3 consists of 14 residues. V was trimmed by 2 bases and J by 2 bases, leaving 10 bases between them.

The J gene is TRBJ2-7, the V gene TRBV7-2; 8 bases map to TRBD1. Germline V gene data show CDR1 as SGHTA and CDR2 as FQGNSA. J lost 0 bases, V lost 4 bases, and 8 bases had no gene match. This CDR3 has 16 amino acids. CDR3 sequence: CASSSPGTGDSYEQYF. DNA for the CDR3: TGTGCCAGCAGCTCCCCCGGGACAGGCGACTCCTACGAGCAGTACTTC. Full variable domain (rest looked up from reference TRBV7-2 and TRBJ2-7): GAGVSQSPSNKVTEKGKDVELRCDPISGHTALYWYRQSLGQGLEFLIYFQGNSAPDKSGLPSDRFSAERTGGSVSTLTIQRTQQEDSAVYLCASSSPGTGDSYEQYFGPGTRLTVT.

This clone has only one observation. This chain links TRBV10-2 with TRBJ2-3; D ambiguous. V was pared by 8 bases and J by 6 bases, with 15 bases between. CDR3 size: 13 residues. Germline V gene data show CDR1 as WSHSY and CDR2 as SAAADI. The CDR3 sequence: CASRPLLRDTQYF. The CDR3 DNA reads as TGCGCCAGCCGACCCCTACTACGCGATACGCAGTATTTT.

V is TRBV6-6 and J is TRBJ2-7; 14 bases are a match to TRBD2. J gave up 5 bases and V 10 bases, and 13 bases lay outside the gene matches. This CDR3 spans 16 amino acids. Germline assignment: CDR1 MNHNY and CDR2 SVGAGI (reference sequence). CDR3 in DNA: TGTGCCATCAGCCCCGGACTAGCGGGAGGTGGCGACGAGCAGTACTTC. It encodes CAISPGLAGGGDEQYF.

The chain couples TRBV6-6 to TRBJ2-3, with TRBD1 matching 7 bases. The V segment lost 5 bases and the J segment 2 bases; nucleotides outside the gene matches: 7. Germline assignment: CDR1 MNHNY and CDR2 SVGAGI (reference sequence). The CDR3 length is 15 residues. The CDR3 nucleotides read TGTGCCAGCAGTCCGGGACAGACCCTCACAGATACGCAGTATTTT. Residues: CASSPGQTLTDTQYF.

As DNA, the CDR3 is TGCAGCGTGCGGACAGGGGGACCCTACGAGCAGTACTTC. This gives the protein CSVRTGGPYEQYF. The chain recombines TRBV29-1 with TRBJ2-7, with 10 bases matching TRBD1. The V segment lost 6 bases and the J segment 2 bases; nucleotides outside the gene matches: 4. CDR1 and CDR2 from the germline V gene are SQVTM and ANQGSEA. The CDR3 is made up of 13 amino acids.